This T cell receptor (beta chain) comes out of a study of blood T cells in healthy people across ages. For the second PCR, which ran for roughly 7 to 11 cycles, a sample-barcoded 5' primer and a J-beta primer mix were used. Each cDNA molecule carried a tag from a template-switch adaptor that contained 12 random nucleotides. Each CDR3 protein gets one entry after TCRdb re-called the 5' RACE reads with MiXCR. The sample lists roughly 2 million distinct CDR3 sequences, about 49% occurring once. General study results and limits: Significant beta diversity loss was already apparent by age around 40, declining roughly linearly.

Each donor had around 11 milliliters of peripheral blood drawn. Total RNA extracted from each sample amounted to at least 6 micrograms. In its sample, this clonotype was seen a few times. Its antigen remains unidentified. The origin of this receptor is a woman aged 40 to 55 in good health. Sequencing was performed on blood.

The CDR3 loop is CASSYSEAGEQFF. CDR3 nucleotides: TGTGCCAGCAGTTACTCGGAAGCAGGAGAGCAGTTCTTC. This chain connects TRBV6-5 to TRBJ2-1; no reliable D call. Trimming cost V 0 bases and J 10 bases, with 10 bases left between them. The germline V gene encodes CDR1 MNHEY and CDR2 SVGAGI. This CDR3 has 13 residues.